This TCR beta chain emerged from a study of control samples from healthy donors and cancer patients. The CDR3 length is 17 residues. Unmatched junction bases numbered 11, after V lost 3 bases and J lost 4 bases. CDR1 and CDR2 from the germline V gene are SGHDT and YYEEEE. TCRdb keeps only in-frame clones here, not all; method: immunoSEQ multiplex PCR. The sample shows roughly 74,000 clones, 94% of them seen only once. Sequenced: blood. The receptor's source is a woman aged 18-29 years in good health. This chain joins TRBV5-6 and TRBJ2-3; the match to TRBD2 covers 10 bases. CDR3 nucleotide sequence: TGTGCCAGCAGCTCGATGACCGGACTAGCGGTAGCAGATACGCAGTATTTT. Its protein is CASSSMTGLAVADTQYF.